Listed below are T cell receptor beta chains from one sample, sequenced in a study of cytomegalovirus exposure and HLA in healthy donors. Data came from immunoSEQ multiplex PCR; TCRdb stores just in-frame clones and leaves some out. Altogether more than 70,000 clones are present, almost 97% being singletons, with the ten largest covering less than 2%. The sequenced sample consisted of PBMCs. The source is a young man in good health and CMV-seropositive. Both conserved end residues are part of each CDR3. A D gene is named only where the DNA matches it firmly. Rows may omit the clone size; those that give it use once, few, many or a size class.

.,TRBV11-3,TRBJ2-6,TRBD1,TGTGCCAGCAGCCCACAGGGGCCGAGCTCTGGGGCCAACGTCCTGACTTTC,CASSPQGPSSGANVLTF
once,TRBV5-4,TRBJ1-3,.,TGTGCCAGCAGCTTGAAACAGGATCGTCCTGGAAACACCATATATTTT,CASSLKQDRPGNTIYF
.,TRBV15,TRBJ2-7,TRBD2,TGTGCCACCAGCGGGGGACTAGCCCACGAGCAGTACTTC,CATSGGLAHEQYF
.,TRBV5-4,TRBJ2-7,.,TGTGCCAGCAGTGCCACAGCACTAGGCACCTACGAGCAGTACTTC,CASSATALGTYEQYF
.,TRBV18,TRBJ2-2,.,TGTGCCAGCTCACCGACTACGAACACCGGGGAGCTGTTTTTT,CASSPTTNTGELFF
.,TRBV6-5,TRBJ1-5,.,TGTGCCAGCGCCGTGCGGGGAAATCAGCCCCAGCATTTT,CASAVRGNQPQHF
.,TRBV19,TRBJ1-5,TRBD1,TGTGCCAGCGCCGGACAGGGTTTGGCTAGTAGCAATCAGCCCCAGCATTTT,CASAGQGLASSNQPQHF
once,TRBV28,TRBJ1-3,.,TGTGCCAGCAGTTTAATCACCAGGGATGGAAACACCATATATTTT,CASSLITRDGNTIYF
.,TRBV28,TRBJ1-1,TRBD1,TGTGCCAGCAGTACCACAGGGGACGTCACTGAAGCTTTCTTT,CASSTTGDVTEAFF
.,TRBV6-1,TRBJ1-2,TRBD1,TGTGCCAGCAGTGCCACAGGGGAAGGCGGCTACACCTTC,CASSATGEGGYTF
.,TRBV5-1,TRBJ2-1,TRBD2,TGCGCCAGCAGCTTGGGACTAGCGGGAACCGAGCAGTTCTTC,CASSLGLAGTEQFF
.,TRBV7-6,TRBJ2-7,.,TGTGCCAGCAGCGGGGCATCCGCCTACGAGCAGTACTTC,CASSGASAYEQYF
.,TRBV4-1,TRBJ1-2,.,TGCGCCAGCAGCCCACCCCAGGGGTTCTATGGCTACACCTTC,CASSPPQGFYGYTF
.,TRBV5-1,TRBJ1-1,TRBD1,TGCGCCAGCAGCCGCGACAGGGGGCTTGTTTTCTTT,CASSRDRGLVFF
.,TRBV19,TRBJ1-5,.,TGTGCCAGTAGTATCTGGCAGTTGAGCAATCAGCCCCAGCATTTT,CASSIWQLSNQPQHF
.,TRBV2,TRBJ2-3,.,TGTGCCAGCAGTGATAACAGGGGAGGAAATACGCAGTATTTT,CASSDNRGGNTQYF
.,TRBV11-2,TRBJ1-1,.,TGTGCCAGCAGCTTAGTTGTAGACACTGAAGCTTTCTTT,CASSLVVDTEAFF
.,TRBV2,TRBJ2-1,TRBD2,TGTGCCAGCAGCCTCAAATCGCTAGCGGGAGAGTCCCCCTACAATGAGCAGTTCTTC,CASSLKSLAGESPYNEQFF
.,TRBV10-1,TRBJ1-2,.,TGCGCCAGGCGGACAACCGCTAACTATGGCTACACCTTC,CARRTTANYGYTF
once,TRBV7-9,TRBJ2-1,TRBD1,TGTGCCAGCAGCCCTTGGGACAGGGGTTACAATGAGCAGTTCTTC,CASSPWDRGYNEQFF
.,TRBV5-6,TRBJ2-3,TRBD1,TGTGCCAGCAGCTTGCCTCGGACAGGCCCCGAGCAAGGTACGCAGTATTTT,CASSLPRTGPEQGTQYF
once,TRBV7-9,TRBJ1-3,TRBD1,TGTGCCAGCAGCCCCGGGACAGGGCCTGGAAACACCATATATTTT,CASSPGTGPGNTIYF
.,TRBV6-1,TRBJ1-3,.,TGTGCCAGCAGTGGTATCGTATATCAGGGCACCATATATTTT,CASSGIVYQGTIYF
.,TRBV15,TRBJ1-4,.,TGTGCCACCAGCAGAGATCCCCGGGAAAAACTGTTTTTT,CATSRDPREKLFF
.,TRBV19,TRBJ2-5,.,TGTGCCAGCCAACTTGCTCAGGGCGGCCAAGAGACCCAGTACTTC,CASQLAQGGQETQYF
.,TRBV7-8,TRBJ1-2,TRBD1,TGTGCCAGCAGCGGAAGCGGGACAGGGGGCGGATATGGCTACACCTTC,CASSGSGTGGGYGYTF
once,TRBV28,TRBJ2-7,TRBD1,TGTGCCAGCAGGGGGAACAGGGGGGAAACCTACGAGCAGTACTTC,CASRGNRGETYEQYF
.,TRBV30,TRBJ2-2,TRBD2,TGTGCCTGGAGTGTTACCCTAGCGGGAGAGACGAACACCGGGGAGCTGTTTTTT,CAWSVTLAGETNTGELFF
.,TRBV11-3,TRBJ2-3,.,TGTGCCAGCAGCTCTTCGTCGGGAGATACGCAGTATTTT,CASSSSSGDTQYF
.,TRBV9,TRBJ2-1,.,TGTGCCAGCAGCGCTTTGGGCAGAGGAGGGAATGAGCAGTTCTTC,CASSALGRGGNEQFF
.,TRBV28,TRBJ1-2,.,TGTGCCAGCAGTTTATACAGACATGGCTACACCTTC,CASSLYRHGYTF
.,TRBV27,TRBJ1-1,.,TGTGCCAGCAGTAACAGGGAGAACACTGAAGCTTTCTTT,CASSNRENTEAFF